This T cell receptor (beta chain) derives from a study of T cells after yellow fever vaccination. Study-wide results and limits: Highly abundant clonotypes carried over from the bulk population could end up in FACS-sorted repertoires as contaminants.

Points on this clonotype: No antigen is known for it.

The V gene end was trimmed by 7 bases and the J gene end by 14 bases; junction bases not matched to a gene: 10. This CDR3 contains 12 residues. Germline CDR1 reads LNHDA; CDR2 reads SQIVND (reference sequence). TCRdb reprocessed the 5' RACE reads via MiXCR and lists one record per CDR3 protein. This sample has roughly 68,000 distinct CDR3 sequences; around 7% occur once, and the top ten carry about 39%. The clonotype comes from a man aged 18 to 30 who received the YFV17D yellow fever vaccine. This chain uses TRBV19 with TRBJ1-2; 10 bases fit TRBD1. The sequences come from CD8+ T cells sorted from PBMCs, collected roughly 45 days after the first yellow fever vaccination. CDR3: CASTPGQGERTF. CDR3 DNA: TGTGCCAGTACCCCCGGACAGGGGGAACGGACCTTC.